This record covers a single T cell receptor beta chain. The entry originates in a study of PD-1 blockade in classical Hodgkin lymphoma. Sample time point: cycle 4 day 1 (C4D1), after five to seven weeks of nivolumab. In every patient, relapse followed autologous stem cell transplantation, while exposure to brentuximab vedotin differed. TCRdb's table, derived via immunoSEQ multiplex PCR, lists solely in-frame clones and lacks some. The table lists around 93,000 clones, around 80% of them singletons. This clonotype was obtained from a human donor with classical Hodgkin lymphoma. Sequenced material: peripheral blood mononuclear cells (PBMCs), taken before the fourth cycle of nivolumab.

CDR3 protein: CASSQGTGVLYEQYF. In DNA, the CDR3 is TGTGCCAGCAGCCAAGGGACAGGGGTTCTCTACGAGCAGTACTTC. The chain employs TRBV14 and TRBJ2-7; 9 positions agree with TRBD1. Germline V lookup: CDR1 SGHDN, CDR2 FVKESK. CDR3 size: 15 residues. The trim removed 1 base at V and 3 bases at J, leaving 4 bases unmatched.